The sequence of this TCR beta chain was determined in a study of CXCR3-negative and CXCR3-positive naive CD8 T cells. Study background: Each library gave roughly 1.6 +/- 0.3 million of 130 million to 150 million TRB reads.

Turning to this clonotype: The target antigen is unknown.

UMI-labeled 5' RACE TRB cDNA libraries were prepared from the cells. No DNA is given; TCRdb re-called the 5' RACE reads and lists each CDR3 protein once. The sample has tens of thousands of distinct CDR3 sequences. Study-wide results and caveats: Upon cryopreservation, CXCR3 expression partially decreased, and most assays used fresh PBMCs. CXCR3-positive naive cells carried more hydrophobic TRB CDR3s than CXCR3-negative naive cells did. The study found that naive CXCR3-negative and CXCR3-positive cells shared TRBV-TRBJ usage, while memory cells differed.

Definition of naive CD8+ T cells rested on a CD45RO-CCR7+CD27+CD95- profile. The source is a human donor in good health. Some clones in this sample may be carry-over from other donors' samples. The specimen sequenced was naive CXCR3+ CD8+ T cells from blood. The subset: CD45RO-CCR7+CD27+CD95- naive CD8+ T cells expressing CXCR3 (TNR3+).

CDR3 amino acids: CSVEKGGTEAFF. The gene calls are TRBV29-1 and TRBJ1-1; TCRdb selects TRBD1, and the lack of DNA leaves this call unchecked. The CDR3 consists of 12 residues. Germline V lookup: CDR1 SQVTM, CDR2 ANQGSEA.